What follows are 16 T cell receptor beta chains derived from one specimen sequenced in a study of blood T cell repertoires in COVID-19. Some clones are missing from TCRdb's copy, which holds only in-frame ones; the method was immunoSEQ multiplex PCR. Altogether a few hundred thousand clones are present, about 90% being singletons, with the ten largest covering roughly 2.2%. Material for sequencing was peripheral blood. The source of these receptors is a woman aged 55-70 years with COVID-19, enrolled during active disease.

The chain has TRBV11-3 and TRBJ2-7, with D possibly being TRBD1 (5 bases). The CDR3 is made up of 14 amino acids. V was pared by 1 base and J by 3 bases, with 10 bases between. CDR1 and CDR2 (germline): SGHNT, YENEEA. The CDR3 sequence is CASSLGAGNYEQYF. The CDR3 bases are TGTGCCAGCAGCTTAGGGGCAGGGAACTACGAGCAGTACTTC.

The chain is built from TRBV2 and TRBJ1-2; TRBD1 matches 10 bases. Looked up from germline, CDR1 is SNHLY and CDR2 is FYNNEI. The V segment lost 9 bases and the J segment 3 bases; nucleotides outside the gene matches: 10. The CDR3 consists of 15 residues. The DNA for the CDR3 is TGTGCCAGTGGGACAGGGGCGAAGCACTACTATGGCTACACCTTC. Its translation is CASGTGAKHYYGYTF. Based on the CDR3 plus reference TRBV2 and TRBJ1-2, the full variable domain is EPEVTQTPSHQVTQMGQEVILRCVPISNHLYFYWYRQILGQKVEFLVSFYNNEISEKSEIFDDQFSVERPDGSNFTLKIRSTKLEDSAMYFCASGTGAKHYYGYTFGSGTRLTVV.

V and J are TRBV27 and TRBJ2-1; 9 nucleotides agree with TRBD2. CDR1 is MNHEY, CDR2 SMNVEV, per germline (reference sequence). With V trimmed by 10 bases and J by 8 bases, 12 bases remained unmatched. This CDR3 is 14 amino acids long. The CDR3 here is CATAVGGGAYEQFF. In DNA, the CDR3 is TGTGCCACCGCCGTTGGCGGGGGGGCATATGAGCAGTTCTTC.

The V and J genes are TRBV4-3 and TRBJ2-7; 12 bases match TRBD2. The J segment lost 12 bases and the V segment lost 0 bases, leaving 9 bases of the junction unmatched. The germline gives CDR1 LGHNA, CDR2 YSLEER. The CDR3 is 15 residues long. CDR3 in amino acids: CASSQDFLAGGSLYF. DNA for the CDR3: TGCGCCAGCAGCCAAGATTTTCTAGCGGGGGGGTCACTGTACTTC.

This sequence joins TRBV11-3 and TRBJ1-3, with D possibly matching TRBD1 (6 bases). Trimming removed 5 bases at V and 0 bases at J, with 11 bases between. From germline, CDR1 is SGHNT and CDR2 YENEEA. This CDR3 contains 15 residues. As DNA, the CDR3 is TGTGCCAGCAGCCTGGACAGCATCTCTGGAAACACCATATATTTT. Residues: CASSLDSISGNTIYF.

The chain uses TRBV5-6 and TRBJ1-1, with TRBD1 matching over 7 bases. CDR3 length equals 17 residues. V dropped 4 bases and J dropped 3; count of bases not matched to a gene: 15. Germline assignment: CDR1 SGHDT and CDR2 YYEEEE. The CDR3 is CASSPRDRTLLDTEAFF. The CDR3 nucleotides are TGTGCCAGCAGCCCCAGGGACAGAACCCTGTTGGACACTGAAGCTTTCTTT.

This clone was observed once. The CDR3 nucleotides are TGTGCCAGCAGTGAGGGGGGTGGCTACACCTTC. Encoded protein: CASSEGGGYTF. The rearrangement uses TRBV25-1 and TRBJ1-2; D possibly corresponds to TRBD1 (5 bases). V was cut by 3 bases and J by 7 bases, with 6 bases left in between. Looked up from germline, CDR1 is MGHDK and CDR2 is SYGVNS. This CDR3 spans 11 amino acids.

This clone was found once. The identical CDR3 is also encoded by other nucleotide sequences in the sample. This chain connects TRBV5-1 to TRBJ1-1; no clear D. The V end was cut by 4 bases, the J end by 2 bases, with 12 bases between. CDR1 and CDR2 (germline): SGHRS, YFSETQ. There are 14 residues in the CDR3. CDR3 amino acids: CASSLRTGNTEAFF. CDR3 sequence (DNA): TGCGCCAGCAGCCTTCGGACGGGAAACACTGAAGCTTTCTTT.

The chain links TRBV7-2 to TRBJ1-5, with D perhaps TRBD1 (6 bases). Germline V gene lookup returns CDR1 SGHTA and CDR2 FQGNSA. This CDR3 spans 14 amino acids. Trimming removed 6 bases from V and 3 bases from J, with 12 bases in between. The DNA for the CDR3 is TGTGCCAGCAGTTCTGGACAGCTCAATCAGCCCCAGCATTTT. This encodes CASSSGQLNQPQHF. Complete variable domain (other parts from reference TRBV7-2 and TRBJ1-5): GAGVSQSPSNKVTEKGKDVELRCDPISGHTALYWYRQSLGQGLEFLIYFQGNSAPDKSGLPSDRFSAERTGGSVSTLTIQRTQQEDSAVYLCASSSGQLNQPQHFGDGTRLSIL.

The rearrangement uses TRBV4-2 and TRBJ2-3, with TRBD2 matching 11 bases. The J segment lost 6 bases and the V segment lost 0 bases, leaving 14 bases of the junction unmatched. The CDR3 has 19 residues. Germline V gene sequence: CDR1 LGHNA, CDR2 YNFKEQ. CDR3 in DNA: TGTGCCAGCAGCCAAGATGGGAGGGCTAGCGGGGGGCGGAGGGATACGCAGTATTTT. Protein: CASSQDGRASGGRRDTQYF.

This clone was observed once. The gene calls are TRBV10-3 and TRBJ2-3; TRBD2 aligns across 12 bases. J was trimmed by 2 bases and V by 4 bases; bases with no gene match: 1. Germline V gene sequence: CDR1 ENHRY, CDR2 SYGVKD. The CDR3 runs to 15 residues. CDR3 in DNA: TGTGCCATCAGTGGACTAGCGGGGGTCACAGATACGCAGTATTTT. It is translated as CAISGLAGVTDTQYF.

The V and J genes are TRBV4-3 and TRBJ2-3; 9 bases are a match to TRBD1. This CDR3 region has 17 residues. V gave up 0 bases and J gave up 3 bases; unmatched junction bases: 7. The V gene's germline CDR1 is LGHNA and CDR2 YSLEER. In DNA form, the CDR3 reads TGCGCCAGCAGCCAAGAGAGGTGGACAGGGGAGACAGATACGCAGTATTTT. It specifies CASSQERWTGETDTQYF.

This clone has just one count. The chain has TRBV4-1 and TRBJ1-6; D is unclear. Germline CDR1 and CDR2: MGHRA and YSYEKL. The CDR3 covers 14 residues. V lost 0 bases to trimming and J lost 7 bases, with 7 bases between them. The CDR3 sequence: CASSQEGRNSPLHF. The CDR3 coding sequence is TGCGCCAGCAGCCAAGAAGGCAGGAATTCACCCCTCCACTTT.

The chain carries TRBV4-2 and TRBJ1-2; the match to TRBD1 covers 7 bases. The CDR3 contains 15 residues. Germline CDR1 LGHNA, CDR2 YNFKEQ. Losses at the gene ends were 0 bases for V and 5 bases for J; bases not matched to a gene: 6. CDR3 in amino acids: CASSQDNRGQYGYTF. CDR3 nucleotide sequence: TGTGCCAGCAGCCAAGATAACAGGGGTCAGTATGGCTACACCTTC.

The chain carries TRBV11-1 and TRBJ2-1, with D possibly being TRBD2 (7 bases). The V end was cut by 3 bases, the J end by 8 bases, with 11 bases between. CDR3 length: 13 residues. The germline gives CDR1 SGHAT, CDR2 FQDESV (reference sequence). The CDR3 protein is CASSFGGPYEQFF. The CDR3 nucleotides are TGTGCCAGCAGCTTCGGGGGGCCTTATGAGCAGTTCTTC. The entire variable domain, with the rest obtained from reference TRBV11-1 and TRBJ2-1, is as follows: EAEVAQSPRYKITEKSQAVAFWCDPISGHATLYWYRQILGQGPELLVQFQDESVVDDSQLPKDRFSAERLKGVDSTLKIQPAELGDSAMYLCASSFGGPYEQFFGPGTRLTVL.

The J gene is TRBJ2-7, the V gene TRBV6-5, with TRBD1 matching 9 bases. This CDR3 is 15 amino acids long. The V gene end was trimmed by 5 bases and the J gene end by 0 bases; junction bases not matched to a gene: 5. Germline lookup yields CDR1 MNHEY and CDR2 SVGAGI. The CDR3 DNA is TGTGCCAGCAGTAGCCGGGGACAGGGCTCCTACGAGCAGTACTTC. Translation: CASSSRGQGSYEQYF.